This TCR beta chain is drawn from a study of cytomegalovirus exposure and HLA in healthy donors. Study-wide background: Of all 400 or so donors who were genotyped, roughly 81% belonged to the Caucasian-associated ancestry cluster. Whole-study results and caveats: Earlier analysis found most TCR beta V segments productive about 90% or about 30% of the time. Reports described diagnosis of cytomegalovirus status by the classifier as highly specific and sensitive. TRBV6-2, TRBV6-3 and other indistinguishable V segments were excluded.

The PCR contained 60 Vbeta and 13 Jbeta primers. The assay was immunoSEQ multiplex PCR, and TCRdb's table has in-frame clones only and misses some. The sample consists of some 130,000 clones, 70% to 80% of them appearing once. The V end was cut by 4 bases, the J end by 8 bases, with 18 bases between. Germline CDR1 MNHNS, CDR2 SASEGT. The CDR3 spans 14 residues. This clone was seen only a few times. Its antigen is as yet unknown. The V gene is TRBV6-1, the J gene TRBJ2-7; weak D call: TRBD1 (6 bases). The clonotype originates from a man aged 18 to 30 in good health and CMV-seronegative. The sequenced sample consisted of PBMCs. CDR3 coding DNA: TGTGCCAGCAGTGGAACTAGTACAGGGTCAAAGCAGTACGTC. This encodes CASSGTSTGSKQYV.